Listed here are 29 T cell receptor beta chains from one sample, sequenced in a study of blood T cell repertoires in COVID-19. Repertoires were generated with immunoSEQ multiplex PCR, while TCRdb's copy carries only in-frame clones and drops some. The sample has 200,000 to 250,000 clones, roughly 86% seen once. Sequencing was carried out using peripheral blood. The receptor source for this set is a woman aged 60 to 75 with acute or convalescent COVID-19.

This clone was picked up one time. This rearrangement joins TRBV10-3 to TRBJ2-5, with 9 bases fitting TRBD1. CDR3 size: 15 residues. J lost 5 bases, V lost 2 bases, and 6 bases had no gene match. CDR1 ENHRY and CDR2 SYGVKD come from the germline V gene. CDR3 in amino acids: CAISEQTGGSETQYF. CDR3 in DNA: TGTGCCATCAGTGAGCAGACAGGGGGGTCGGAGACCCAGTACTTC.

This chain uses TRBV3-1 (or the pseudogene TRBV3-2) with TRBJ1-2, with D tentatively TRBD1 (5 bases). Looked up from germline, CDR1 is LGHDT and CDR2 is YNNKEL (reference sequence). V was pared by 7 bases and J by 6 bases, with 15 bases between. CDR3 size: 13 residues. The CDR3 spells CASTKPGLNGYTF. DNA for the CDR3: TGTGCCAGCACCAAACCGGGACTCAATGGCTACACCTTC.

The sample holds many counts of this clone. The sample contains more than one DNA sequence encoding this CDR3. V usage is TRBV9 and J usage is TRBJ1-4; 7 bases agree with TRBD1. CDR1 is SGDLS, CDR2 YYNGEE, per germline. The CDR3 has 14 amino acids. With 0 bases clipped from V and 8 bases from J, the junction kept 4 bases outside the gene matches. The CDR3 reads CASSVGQGGEKLFF. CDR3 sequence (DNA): TGTGCCAGCAGCGTAGGACAGGGCGGGGAAAAACTGTTTTTT.

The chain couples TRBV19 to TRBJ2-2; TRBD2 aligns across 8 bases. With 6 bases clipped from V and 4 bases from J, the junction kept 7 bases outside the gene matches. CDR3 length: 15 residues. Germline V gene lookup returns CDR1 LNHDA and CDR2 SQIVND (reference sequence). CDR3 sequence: CASSPLAAATGELFF. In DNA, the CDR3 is TGTGCCAGTAGCCCACTAGCGGCCGCCACCGGGGAGCTGTTTTTT.

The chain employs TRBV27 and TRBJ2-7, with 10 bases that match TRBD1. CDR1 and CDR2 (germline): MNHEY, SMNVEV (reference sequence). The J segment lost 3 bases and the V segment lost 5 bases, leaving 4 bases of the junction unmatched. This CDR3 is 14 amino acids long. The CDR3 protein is CASSRDRGVYEQYF. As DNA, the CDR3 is TGTGCCAGCAGTAGGGACAGGGGTGTCTACGAGCAGTACTTC.

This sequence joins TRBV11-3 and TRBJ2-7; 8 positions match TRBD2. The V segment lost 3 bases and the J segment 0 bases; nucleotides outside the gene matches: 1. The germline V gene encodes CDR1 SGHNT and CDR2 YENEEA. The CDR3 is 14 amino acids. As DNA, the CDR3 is TGTGCCAGCAGCTTGAGCGGGAGCTCCTACGAGCAGTACTTC. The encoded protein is CASSLSGSSYEQYF.

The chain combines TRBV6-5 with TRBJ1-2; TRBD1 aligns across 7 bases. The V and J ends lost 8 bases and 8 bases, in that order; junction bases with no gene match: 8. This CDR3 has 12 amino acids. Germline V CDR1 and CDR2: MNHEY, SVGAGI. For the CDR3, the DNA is TGTGCCAGCGGGGACAGAGTGGGCGGCTACACCTTC. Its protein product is CASGDRVGGYTF.

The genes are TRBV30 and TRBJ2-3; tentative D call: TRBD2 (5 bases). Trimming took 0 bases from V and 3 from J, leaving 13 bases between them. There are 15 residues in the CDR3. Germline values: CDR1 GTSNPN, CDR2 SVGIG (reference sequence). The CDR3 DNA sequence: TGTGCCTGGAGTGTACCGCGGGTAGGTACAGATACGCAGTATTTT. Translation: CAWSVPRVGTDTQYF.

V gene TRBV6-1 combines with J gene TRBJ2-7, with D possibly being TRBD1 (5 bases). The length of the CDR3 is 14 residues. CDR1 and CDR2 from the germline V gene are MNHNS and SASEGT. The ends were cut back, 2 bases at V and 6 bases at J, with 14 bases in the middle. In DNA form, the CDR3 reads TGTGCCAGCAGTGAACCCGACAGAGTGGGCGAGCAGTACTTC. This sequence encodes CASSEPDRVGEQYF.

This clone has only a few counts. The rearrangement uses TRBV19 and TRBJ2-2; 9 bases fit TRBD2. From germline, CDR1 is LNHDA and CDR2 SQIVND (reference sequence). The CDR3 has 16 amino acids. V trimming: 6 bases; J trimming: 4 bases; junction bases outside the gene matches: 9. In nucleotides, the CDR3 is TGTGCCAGTAGCGGCATTAGCGGGAGTGGCACCGGGGAGCTGTTTTTT. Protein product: CASSGISGSGTGELFF.

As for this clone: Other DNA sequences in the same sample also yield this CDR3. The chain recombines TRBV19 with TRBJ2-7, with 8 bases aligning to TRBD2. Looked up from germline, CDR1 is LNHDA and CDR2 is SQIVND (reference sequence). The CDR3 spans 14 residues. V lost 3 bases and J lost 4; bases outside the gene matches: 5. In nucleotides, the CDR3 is TGTGCCAGTAGTATTGGCCGGGAGGGGTACGAGCAGTACTTC. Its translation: CASSIGREGYEQYF.

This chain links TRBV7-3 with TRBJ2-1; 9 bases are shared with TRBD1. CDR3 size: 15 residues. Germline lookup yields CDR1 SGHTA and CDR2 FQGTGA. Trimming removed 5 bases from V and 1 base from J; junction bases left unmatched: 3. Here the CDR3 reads CASSPDRGSYNEQFF. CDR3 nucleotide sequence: TGTGCCAGCAGCCCCGACAGGGGGTCCTACAATGAGCAGTTCTTC. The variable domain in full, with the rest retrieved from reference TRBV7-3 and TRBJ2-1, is GAGVSQTPSNKVTEKGKYVELRCDPISGHTALYWYRQSLGQGPEFLIYFQGTGAADDSGLPNDRFFAVRPEGSVSTLKIQRTERGDSAVYLCASSPDRGSYNEQFFGPGTRLTVL.

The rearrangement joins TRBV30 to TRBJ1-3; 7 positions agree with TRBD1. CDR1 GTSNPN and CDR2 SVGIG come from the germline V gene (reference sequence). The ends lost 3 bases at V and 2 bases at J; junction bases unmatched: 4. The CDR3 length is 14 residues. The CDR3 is CAWRSQGAGNTIYF. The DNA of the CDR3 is TGTGCCTGGAGGTCGCAGGGGGCTGGAAACACCATATATTTT. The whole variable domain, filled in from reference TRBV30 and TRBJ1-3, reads SQTIHQWPATLVQPVGSPLSLECTVEGTSNPNLYWYRQAAGRGLQLLFYSVGIGQISSEVPQNLSASRPQDRQFILSSKKLLLSDSGFYLCAWRSQGAGNTIYFGEGSWLTVV.

The CDR3 nucleotides read TGTGCCAGCAGCTTAATTATCACAGACTACGAGCAGTACTTC. Protein sequence: CASSLIITDYEQYF. This chain uses TRBV11-2 with TRBJ2-7; unclear D gene. This CDR3 has 14 residues. V dropped 2 bases and J dropped 3 bases, with 11 bases sitting between them. Germline V gives CDR1 SGHAT, CDR2 FQNNGV.

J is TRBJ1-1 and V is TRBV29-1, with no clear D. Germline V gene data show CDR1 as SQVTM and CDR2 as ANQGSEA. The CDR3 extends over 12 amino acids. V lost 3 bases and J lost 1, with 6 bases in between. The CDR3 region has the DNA TGCAGCGTTGACTGGGCGAACACTGAAGCTTTCTTT. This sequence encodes CSVDWANTEAFF.

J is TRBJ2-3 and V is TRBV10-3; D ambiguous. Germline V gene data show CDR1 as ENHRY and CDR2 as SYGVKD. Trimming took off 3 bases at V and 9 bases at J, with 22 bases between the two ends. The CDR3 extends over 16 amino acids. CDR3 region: CAISDKSTAYFETQYF. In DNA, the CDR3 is TGTGCCATCAGTGACAAAAGTACCGCCTATTTTGAAACGCAGTATTTT.

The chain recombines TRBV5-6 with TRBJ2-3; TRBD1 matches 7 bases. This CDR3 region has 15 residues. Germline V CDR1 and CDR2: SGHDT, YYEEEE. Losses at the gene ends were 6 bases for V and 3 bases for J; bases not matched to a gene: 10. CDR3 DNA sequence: TGTGCCAGCAAATTGGGACAGCGGTTTACAGATACGCAGTATTTT. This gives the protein CASKLGQRFTDTQYF.

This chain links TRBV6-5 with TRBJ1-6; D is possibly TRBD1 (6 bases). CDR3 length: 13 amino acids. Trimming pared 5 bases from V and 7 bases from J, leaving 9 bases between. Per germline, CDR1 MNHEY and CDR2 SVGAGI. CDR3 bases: TGTGCCAGCAGTACAGGGAGAAATTCACCCCTCCACTTT. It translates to CASSTGRNSPLHF.

CDR3 coding DNA: TGTGCCAGCAGCTCAGATACCGGACGGAGGCAGAAACTGTTTTTT. This sequence encodes CASSSDTGRRQKLFF. The chain combines TRBV7-2 with TRBJ1-4; D unclear. The V end was cut by 4 bases, the J end by 11 bases, with 20 bases between. This CDR3 comprises 15 residues. From germline, CDR1 is SGHTA and CDR2 FQGNSA.

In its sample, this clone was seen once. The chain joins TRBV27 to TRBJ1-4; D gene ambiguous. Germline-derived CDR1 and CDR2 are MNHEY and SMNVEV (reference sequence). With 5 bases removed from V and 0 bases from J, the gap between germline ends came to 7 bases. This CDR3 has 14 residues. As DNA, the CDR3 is TGTGCCAGCAGTCGAGGTGCAACTAATGAAAAACTGTTTTTT. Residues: CASSRGATNEKLFF.

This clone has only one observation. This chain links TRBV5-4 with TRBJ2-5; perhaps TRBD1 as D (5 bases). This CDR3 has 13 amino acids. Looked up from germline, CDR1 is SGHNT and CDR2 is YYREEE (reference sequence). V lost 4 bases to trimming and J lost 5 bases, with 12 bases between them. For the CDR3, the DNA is TGTGCCAGCAGCGTGGACATTCCGGAGACCCAGTACTTC. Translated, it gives CASSVDIPETQYF.

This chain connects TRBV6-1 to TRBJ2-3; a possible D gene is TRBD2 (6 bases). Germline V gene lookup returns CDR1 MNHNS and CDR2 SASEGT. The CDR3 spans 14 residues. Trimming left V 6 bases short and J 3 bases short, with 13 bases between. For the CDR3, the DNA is TGTGCCAGCAGCTCGGGAGACCTTACAGATACGCAGTATTTT. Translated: CASSSGDLTDTQYF.

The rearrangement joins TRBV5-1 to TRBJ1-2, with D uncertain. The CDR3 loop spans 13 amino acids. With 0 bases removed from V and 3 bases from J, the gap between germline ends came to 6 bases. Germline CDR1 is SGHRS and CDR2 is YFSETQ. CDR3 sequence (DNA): TGCGCCAGCAGCTTGGAGGCGGACTATGGCTACACCTTC. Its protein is CASSLEADYGYTF.

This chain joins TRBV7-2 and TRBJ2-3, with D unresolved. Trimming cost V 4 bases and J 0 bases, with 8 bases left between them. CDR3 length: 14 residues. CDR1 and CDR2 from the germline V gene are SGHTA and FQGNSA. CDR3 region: CASSSQHSTDTQYF. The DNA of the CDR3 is TGTGCCAGCAGCTCTCAACATAGCACAGATACGCAGTATTTT.

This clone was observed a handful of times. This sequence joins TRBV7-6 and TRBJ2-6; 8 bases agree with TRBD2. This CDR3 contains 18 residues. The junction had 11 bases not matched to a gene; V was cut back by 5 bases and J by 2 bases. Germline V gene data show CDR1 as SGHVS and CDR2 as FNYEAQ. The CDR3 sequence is CASSARGGAWAGANVLTF. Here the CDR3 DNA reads TGTGCCAGCAGCGCCCGGGGGGGGGCGTGGGCTGGGGCCAACGTCCTGACTTTC.

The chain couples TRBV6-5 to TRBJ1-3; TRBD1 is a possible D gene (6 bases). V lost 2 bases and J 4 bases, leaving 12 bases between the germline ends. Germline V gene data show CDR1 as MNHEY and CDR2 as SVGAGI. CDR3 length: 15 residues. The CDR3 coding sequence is TGTGCCAGCAGTTACGGCGGGGGGCGAGGAAACACCATATATTTT. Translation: CASSYGGGRGNTIYF.

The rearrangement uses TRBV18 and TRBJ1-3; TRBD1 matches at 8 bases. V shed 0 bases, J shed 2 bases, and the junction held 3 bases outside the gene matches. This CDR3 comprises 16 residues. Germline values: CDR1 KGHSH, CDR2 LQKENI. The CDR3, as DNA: TGTGCCAGCTCACCACCCAACAGGGGGACTGGAAACACCATATATTTT. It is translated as CASSPPNRGTGNTIYF.

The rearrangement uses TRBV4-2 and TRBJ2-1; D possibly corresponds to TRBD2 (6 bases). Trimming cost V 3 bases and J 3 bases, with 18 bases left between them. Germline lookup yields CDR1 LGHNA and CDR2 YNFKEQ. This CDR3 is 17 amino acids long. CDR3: CASSQKLVRGLYNEQFF. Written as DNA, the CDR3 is TGTGCCAGCAGCCAGAAACTAGTACGGGGACTCTACAATGAGCAGTTCTTC.

CDR3 amino acids: CASSPTGGPRNTIYF. As DNA, the CDR3 is TGTGCCAGCAGCCCGACAGGGGGCCCAAGAAACACCATATATTTT. V gene TRBV7-2 combines with J gene TRBJ1-3, with 10 bases aligning to TRBD1. Losses at the gene ends were 5 bases for V and 5 bases for J; bases not matched to a gene: 6. Germline CDR1 SGHTA, CDR2 FQGNSA. This CDR3 has 15 residues.